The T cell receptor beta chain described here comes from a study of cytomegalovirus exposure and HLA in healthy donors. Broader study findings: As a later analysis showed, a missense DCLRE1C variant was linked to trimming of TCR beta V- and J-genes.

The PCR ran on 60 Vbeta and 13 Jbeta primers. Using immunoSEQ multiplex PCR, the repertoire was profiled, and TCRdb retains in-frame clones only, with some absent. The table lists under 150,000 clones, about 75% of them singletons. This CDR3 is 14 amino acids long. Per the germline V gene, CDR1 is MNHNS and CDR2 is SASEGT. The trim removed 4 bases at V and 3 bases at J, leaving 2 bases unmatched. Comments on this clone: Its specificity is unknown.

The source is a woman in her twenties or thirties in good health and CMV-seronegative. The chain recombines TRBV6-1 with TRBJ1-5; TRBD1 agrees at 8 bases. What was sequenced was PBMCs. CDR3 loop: CASSAGQDNQPQHF. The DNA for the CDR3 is TGTGCCAGCAGTGCGGGACAGGACAATCAGCCCCAGCATTTT.